This T cell receptor (beta chain) was captured in a study of cytomegalovirus exposure and HLA in healthy donors. Trimming took 3 bases from V and 7 from J; bases not matched to a gene: 8. This CDR3 region has 14 residues. CDR1 is GTSNPN and CDR2 is SVGIG in the germline V gene (reference sequence). Worth noting for this clone: Antigen: not known.

Primers included in the PCR were 60 Vbeta and 13 Jbeta primers. Original processing notes: In a later analysis, some 80 million unique TCR beta chains included roughly 11 million shared by two or more donors. Profiling relied on immunoSEQ multiplex PCR, and the TCRdb table lists in-frame clones only, not all of them. D and trimming come from the DNA, and the V and J calls and clone size come from that table. Here the sample spans about 130,000 clones, around 83% being singletons. Findings and caveats of the study: A reported reduction in N-insertions relative to the roughly 610-donor mean was seen in an Asian-associated ancestry cluster in a later analysis.

The sequence was obtained from a man over 45 in good health and CMV-seronegative. Sequences were obtained from PBMCs. The chain is built from TRBV30 and TRBJ1-5, with 8 bases aligning to TRBD1. CDR3 DNA sequence: TGTGCCTGGAGCGGATTTGACAGGGGACAGCCCCAGCATTTT. It encodes CAWSGFDRGQPQHF.